Each of the 28 T cell receptor beta chains below was sequenced from the same sample in a study of T cells in Graves' hyperthyroidism and ophthalmopathy. There were TCR beta CDR3 regions amplified from RNA transcripts. A set of HTBI primers served as the primers for a first-round RT-PCR of the TCR CDR3. From the multiplex PCR reads, TCRdb called clonotypes with MiXCR, one entry per CDR3 protein. This repertoire shows some 700,000 distinct CDR3 sequences, roughly a sixth found once; its top ten account for 15% to 17%. The sequencing input was blood. Receptors were obtained from a man aged 50 to 59 with Graves' hyperthyroidism.

The genes are TRBV29-1 and TRBJ1-1; D may be TRBD1 (5 bases). Trimming pared 3 bases from V and 4 bases from J, leaving 9 bases between. The CDR3 consists of 12 residues. Germline V CDR1 and CDR2: SQVTM, ANQGSEA. The CDR3 sequence is CSVDVGTTEAFF. In nucleotides, the CDR3 is TGCAGCGTTGATGTGGGGACCACTGAAGCTTTCTTT.

Ten or more counts support this clonotype. The chain uses TRBV28 and TRBJ1-5; D is perhaps TRBD1 (6 bases). Trimming left V 6 bases short and J 3 bases short, with 15 bases between. Per the germline V gene, CDR1 is MDHEN and CDR2 is SYDVKM. CDR3 length equals 15 residues. In DNA, the CDR3 is TGTGCCAGCAGCCCCCACCGACAGGACAATCAGCCCCAGCATTTT. The encoded protein is CASSPHRQDNQPQHF.

There are many counts of this clonotype. The rearrangement joins TRBV28 to TRBJ2-2; 16 positions agree with TRBD2. Germline trimming cut 4 bases from V and 6 bases from J; bases unmatched to any gene: 8. The CDR3 length is 18 residues. Germline CDR1 and CDR2: MDHEN and SYDVKM. CDR3 DNA: TGTGCCAGCAGTTCCTCGGGACTAGCGGGAGGGCCGCCCGGGGAGCTGTTTTTT. This codes for CASSSSGLAGGPPGELFF. The full variable domain, in which reference TRBV28 and TRBJ2-2 provide the parts outside the CDR3, is DVKVTQSSRYLVKRTGEKVFLECVQDMDHENMFWYRQDPGLGLRLIYFSYDVKMKEKGDIPEGYSVSREKKERFSLILESASTNQTSMYLCASSSSGLAGGPPGELFFGEGSRLTVL.

A few counts support this clonotype. The J gene is TRBJ2-3, the V gene TRBV9; 11 bases are shared with TRBD2. This CDR3 spans 16 amino acids. Germline CDR1 reads SGDLS; CDR2 reads YYNGEE. Trimming took 3 bases from V and 5 from J; bases not matched to a gene: 8. CDR3 residues: CASSATPGTSGDTQYF. CDR3 bases: TGTGCCAGCAGCGCCACCCCTGGGACTAGCGGAGATACGCAGTATTTT.

This clonotype was seen more than once but under ten times. The chain carries TRBV3-1 and TRBJ1-1; perhaps TRBD1 as D (6 bases). In germline, CDR1 is LGHDT, CDR2 YNNKEL (reference sequence). The CDR3 is made up of 13 amino acids. V was clipped by 8 bases and J by 5 bases, with 15 bases between them. The CDR3 spells CASEDRRRTEAFF. The CDR3 DNA follows: TGTGCCAGCGAAGACAGGAGAAGAACTGAAGCTTTCTTT. Full variable domain (missing parts from reference TRBV3-1 and TRBJ1-1): DTAVSQTPKYLVTQMGNDKSIKCEQNLGHDTMYWYKQDSKKFLKIMFSYNNKELIINETVPNRFSPKSPDKAHLNLHINSLELGDSAVYFCASEDRRRTEAFFGQGTRLTVV.

This clonotype was seen many times. The chain couples TRBV24-1 to TRBJ1-2; the match to TRBD1 covers 10 bases. V shed 7 bases, J shed 2 bases, and the junction held 3 bases outside the gene matches. The CDR3 is 14 amino acids. Germline V CDR1 and CDR2: KGHDR, SFDVKD. CDR3 protein: CATRGDRGNYGYTF. DNA of the CDR3: TGTGCCACCAGAGGGGACAGGGGCAACTATGGCTACACCTTC.

At least ten counts were recorded for this clonotype. The chain is built from TRBV5-1 and TRBJ2-3; 10 bases line up with TRBD2. With 3 bases clipped from V and 2 bases from J, the junction kept 6 bases outside the gene matches. The CDR3 extends over 16 amino acids. CDR1 and CDR2 from the germline V gene are SGHRS and YFSETQ. The CDR3 region is CASSSRTSGNTDTQYF. The CDR3, as DNA: TGCGCCAGCAGCTCACGGACTAGCGGCAACACAGATACGCAGTATTTT.

The chain links TRBV3-1 to TRBJ2-1; D remains unclear. The germline V gene has CDR1 LGHDT and CDR2 YNNKEL (reference sequence). V dropped 2 bases and J dropped 5 bases, with 7 bases sitting between them. The CDR3 is 13 residues long. The CDR3 nucleotides read TGTGCCAGCAGCCAACCCCGAGACAATGAGCAGTTCTTC. This gives the protein CASSQPRDNEQFF.

The CDR3 region has the DNA TGCAGCGTTAACAGGCTCCAAGAGACCCAGTACTTC. Protein sequence: CSVNRLQETQYF. The chain is built from TRBV29-1 and TRBJ2-5, with TRBD1 as a possible D gene (5 bases). Germline V gene data show CDR1 as SQVTM and CDR2 as ANQGSEA. With 5 bases removed from V and 1 base from J, the gap between germline ends came to 8 bases. The CDR3 extends over 12 amino acids.

This clonotype was picked up many times. The chain combines TRBV12-3 or TRBV12-4 with TRBJ1-2; D is unclear. The CDR3 has 14 amino acids. V was pared by 2 bases and J by 4 bases, with 11 bases between. The CDR3, as DNA: TGTGCCAGCAGTTTAAGGCCAGCTTCCTATGGCTACACCTTC. This translates into CASSLRPASYGYTF.

This clonotype was observed a handful of times. The chain uses TRBV3-1 and TRBJ1-2; D not certain. The CDR3 has 13 amino acids. Germline CDR1 is LGHDT and CDR2 is YNNKEL (reference sequence). Trimming removed 3 bases from V and 6 bases from J, with 11 bases in between. The chain's CDR3 is CASSQAGSNGYTF. The DNA for the CDR3 is TGTGCCAGCAGCCAGGCGGGCTCCAATGGCTACACCTTC. The variable domain in full, with the rest retrieved from reference TRBV3-1 and TRBJ1-2, is DTAVSQTPKYLVTQMGNDKSIKCEQNLGHDTMYWYKQDSKKFLKIMFSYNNKELIINETVPNRFSPKSPDKAHLNLHINSLELGDSAVYFCASSQAGSNGYTFGSGTRLTVV.

The sample holds a few counts of this clonotype. This chain uses TRBV7-9 with TRBJ2-7; D unresolved. This CDR3 is built from 13 residues. CDR1 and CDR2 (germline): SEHNR, FQNEAQ (reference sequence). V gave up 2 bases and J gave up 5 bases, with 10 bases separating them. This CDR3 reads CASSLLQPNEQYF. CDR3 bases: TGTGCCAGCAGCTTATTGCAGCCCAACGAGCAGTACTTC.

This clonotype has more than one count but fewer than ten. The rearrangement links TRBV29-1 to TRBJ1-4; 7 bases map to TRBD1. The V gene's germline CDR1 is SQVTM and CDR2 ANQGSEA. The CDR3 has 14 amino acids. V lost 1 base and J lost 8; bases outside the gene matches: 7. The CDR3 nucleotides are TGCAGCGTTGAAGTCCCAGGGGGGAACGAAAAACTGTTTTTT. It translates to CSVEVPGGNEKLFF.

This clonotype was recorded many times. This rearrangement joins TRBV6-1 to TRBJ2-7; D call uncertain. This CDR3 is built from 14 residues. Trimming took off 6 bases at V and 0 bases at J, with 12 bases between the two ends. Germline V gives CDR1 MNHNS, CDR2 SASEGT. The CDR3 region is CASSPAASSYEQYF. CDR3 in DNA: TGTGCCAGCAGCCCCGCGGCGTCCTCCTACGAGCAGTACTTC.

A note on this clonotype: One base away lies a much larger clone, so this may be a sequencing read error. The chain couples TRBV12-3 or TRBV12-4 to TRBJ2-1, with D hard to call. V shed 5 bases and J shed 7 bases, with 15 bases lying between them. CDR3 length: 14 amino acids. CDR3 residues: CASSPSRNQNEQFF. CDR3 nucleotide sequence: TGTGCCAGCAGTCCCTCCCGAAACCAGAATGAGCAGTTCTTC.

This clonotype was seen just once. The V and J genes are TRBV20-1 and TRBJ2-7; D call uncertain. Germline V gene data show CDR1 as DFQATT and CDR2 as SNEGSKA (reference sequence). The CDR3 totals 14 residues. V lost 2 bases and J 1 base, leaving 12 bases between the germline ends. Written as DNA, the CDR3 is TGCAGTGCTAGATGGGTGGAAGTATCCTACGAGCAGTACTTC. This gives the protein CSARWVEVSYEQYF.

V usage is TRBV6-1 and J usage is TRBJ2-2; D is possibly TRBD1 (6 bases). V lost 6 bases and J lost 2, with 10 bases in between. Germline CDR1 reads MNHNS; CDR2 reads SASEGT. The CDR3 length is 14 residues. The CDR3 region is CASRTGYNTGELFF. The DNA of the CDR3 is TGTGCCAGCAGAACAGGGTACAACACCGGGGAGCTGTTTTTT.

Ten or more counts support this clonotype. This chain joins TRBV6-6 and TRBJ2-7, with D maybe TRBD1 (5 bases). Looked up from germline, CDR1 is MNHNY and CDR2 is SVGAGI (reference sequence). The CDR3 extends over 15 amino acids. The germline V and J ends were trimmed by 0 bases and 0 bases, with 9 bases remaining between them. The DNA of the CDR3 is TGTGCCAGCAGTTACTCGGCGGACAACTCCTACGAGCAGTACTTC. This sequence encodes CASSYSADNSYEQYF.

The genes are TRBV27 and TRBJ1-1; tentative D call: TRBD1 (5 bases). V was shortened by 0 bases and J by 5 bases, with 10 bases between the two germline ends. Looked up from germline, CDR1 is MNHEY and CDR2 is SMNVEV (reference sequence). CDR3 size: 14 residues. CDR3 nucleotides: TGTGCCAGCAGTTTATCAGGGACGGTAACTGAAGCTTTCTTT. This translates into CASSLSGTVTEAFF.

This clonotype was seen many times. This rearrangement joins TRBV12-3 or TRBV12-4 to TRBJ2-4; TRBD2 agrees at 13 bases. CDR3 length: 17 residues. The ends lost 5 bases at V and 3 bases at J; junction bases unmatched: 7. CDR3 residues: CASSRGLAGSGKNIQYF. The CDR3 DNA sequence: TGTGCCAGCAGTCGGGGACTAGCGGGGAGTGGCAAAAACATTCAGTACTTC.

The CDR3 loop is CASGGVSYEQYF. The CDR3, as DNA: TGTGCCAGTGGGGGGGTCTCCTACGAGCAGTACTTC. The gene calls are TRBV3-1 and TRBJ2-7, with 7 bases that match TRBD2. J lost 0 bases, V lost 9 bases, and 2 bases had no gene match. The germline gives CDR1 LGHDT, CDR2 YNNKEL (reference sequence). This CDR3 spans 12 amino acids.

This clonotype was counted between two and nine times. This chain joins TRBV19 and TRBJ1-2, with D possibly being TRBD1 (6 bases). V lost 3 bases to trimming and J lost 9 bases, with 8 bases between them. Germline CDR1 LNHDA, CDR2 SQIVND (reference sequence). CDR3 length equals 11 residues. CDR3 protein: CASSIWDSYTF. CDR3 sequence (DNA): TGTGCCAGTAGTATTTGGGACAGCTACACCTTC.

This sequence joins TRBV11-2 and TRBJ2-2, with 12 nucleotides matching TRBD2. From germline, CDR1 is SGHAT and CDR2 FQNNGV. V lost 2 bases to trimming and J lost 7 bases; unmatched junction nucleotides: 5. The CDR3 runs 16 residues. This CDR3 reads CASSLLAGGPHGELFF. CDR3 nucleotides: TGTGCCAGCAGCTTACTAGCGGGAGGGCCTCACGGGGAGCTGTTTTTT.

This clonotype has a single count. J is TRBJ2-2 and V is TRBV3-1, with D tentatively TRBD2 (5 bases). CDR3 length equals 15 residues. Germline loops: CDR1 LGHDT, CDR2 YNNKEL (reference sequence). V was trimmed by 2 bases and J by 4 bases, leaving 11 bases between them. CDR3: CASSQLMGSTGELFF. DNA for the CDR3: TGTGCCAGCAGCCAATTAATGGGGAGCACCGGGGAGCTGTTTTTT. The full variable domain, completed using reference TRBV3-1 and TRBJ2-2, is DTAVSQTPKYLVTQMGNDKSIKCEQNLGHDTMYWYKQDSKKFLKIMFSYNNKELIINETVPNRFSPKSPDKAHLNLHINSLELGDSAVYFCASSQLMGSTGELFFGEGSRLTVL.

This clonotype came up many times. This CDR3 is CASSQLVIQETQYF. In DNA, the CDR3 is TGTGCCAGCAGTCAGCTAGTTATCCAGGAGACCCAGTACTTC. This chain links TRBV2 with TRBJ2-5; D unresolved. V lost 5 bases and J 5 bases, leaving 15 bases between the germline ends. CDR3 length: 14 amino acids. Germline CDR1 SNHLY, CDR2 FYNNEI.

This clonotype was detected only a few times. V usage is TRBV19 and J usage is TRBJ2-3, with 8 bases lining up with TRBD1. CDR1 and CDR2 (germline): LNHDA, SQIVND (reference sequence). V trimming: 6 bases; J trimming: 5 bases; junction bases outside the gene matches: 13. This CDR3 region has 16 residues. The CDR3 region is CASRRPGQASGDTQYF. Written as DNA, the CDR3 is TGTGCCAGTAGAAGGCCGGGACAGGCCAGTGGAGATACGCAGTATTTT.

This clonotype has just a few counts. The V and J genes are TRBV29-1 and TRBJ2-3, with 8 bases aligning to TRBD2. Trimming at V came to 6 bases and at J to 1 base, leaving 6 bases not matched to a gene. CDR3 length: 14 residues. Per the germline V gene, CDR1 is SQVTM and CDR2 is ANQGSEA. CDR3 bases: TGCAGCGTCGAACTAGCGGAAGGCACAGATACGCAGTATTTT. Protein: CSVELAEGTDTQYF.

This rearrangement joins TRBV5-1 to TRBJ1-2; 8 nucleotides align to TRBD1. CDR1 and CDR2 from the germline V gene are SGHRS and YFSETQ. The CDR3 spans 13 residues. With 4 bases clipped from V and 8 bases from J, the junction kept 7 bases outside the gene matches. CDR3 amino acids: CASSIDRGGGYTF. CDR3 in DNA: TGCGCCAGCAGCATTGACAGGGGAGGAGGCTACACCTTC. The full variable domain, completed using reference TRBV5-1 and TRBJ1-2, is KAGVTQTPRYLIKTRGQQVTLSCSPISGHRSVSWYQQTPGQGLQFLFEYFSETQRNKGNFPGRFSGRQFSNSRSEMNVSTLELGDSALYLCASSIDRGGGYTFGSGTRLTVV.